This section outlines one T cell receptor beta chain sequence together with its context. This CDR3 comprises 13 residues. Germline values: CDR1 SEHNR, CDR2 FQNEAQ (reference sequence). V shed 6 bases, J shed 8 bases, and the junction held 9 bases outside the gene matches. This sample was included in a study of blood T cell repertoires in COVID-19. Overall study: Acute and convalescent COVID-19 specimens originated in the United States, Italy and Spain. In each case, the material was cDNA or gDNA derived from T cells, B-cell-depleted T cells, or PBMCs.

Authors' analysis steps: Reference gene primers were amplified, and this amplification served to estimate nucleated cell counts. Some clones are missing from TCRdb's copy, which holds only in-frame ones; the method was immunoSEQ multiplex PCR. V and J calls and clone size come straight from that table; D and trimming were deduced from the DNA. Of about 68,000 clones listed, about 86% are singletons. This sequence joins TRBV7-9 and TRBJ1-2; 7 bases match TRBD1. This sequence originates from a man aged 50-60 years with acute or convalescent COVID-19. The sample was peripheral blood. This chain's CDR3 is CASSPGQVWGYTF. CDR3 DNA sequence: TGTGCCAGCAGTCCTGGACAGGTCTGGGGCTACACCTTC. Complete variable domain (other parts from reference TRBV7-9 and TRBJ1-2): DTGVSQNPRHKITKRGQNVTFRCDPISEHNRLYWYRQTLGQGPEFLTYFQNEAQLEKSRLLSDRFSAERPKGSFSTLEIQRTEQGDSAMYLCASSPGQVWGYTFGSGTRLTVV.